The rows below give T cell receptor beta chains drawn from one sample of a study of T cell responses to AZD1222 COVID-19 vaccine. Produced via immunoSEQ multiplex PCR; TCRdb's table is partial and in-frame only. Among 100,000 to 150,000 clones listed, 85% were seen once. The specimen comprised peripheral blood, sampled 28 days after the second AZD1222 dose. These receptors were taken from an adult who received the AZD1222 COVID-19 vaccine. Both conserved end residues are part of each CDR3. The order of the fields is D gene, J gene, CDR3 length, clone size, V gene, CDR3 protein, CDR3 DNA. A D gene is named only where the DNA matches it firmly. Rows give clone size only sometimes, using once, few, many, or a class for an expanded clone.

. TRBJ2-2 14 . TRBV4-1 CASSRTDNTGELFF TGCGCCAGCAGCCGCACAGACAACACCGGGGAGCTGTTTTTT
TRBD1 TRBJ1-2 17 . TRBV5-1 CASSLYGDRGQVRGYTF TGCGCCAGCAGCTTGTACGGAGACAGGGGACAGGTGCGAGGCTACACCTTC
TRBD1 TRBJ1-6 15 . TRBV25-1 CASSDVLQGISPLHF TGTGCCAGCAGTGACGTTTTACAGGGGATCTCACCCCTCCACTTT
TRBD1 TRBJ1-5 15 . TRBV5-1 CASSYGQGSEQPQHF TGCGCCAGCAGCTATGGACAGGGTAGTGAACAGCCCCAGCATTTT
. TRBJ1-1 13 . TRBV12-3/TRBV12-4 CASSFSGVNEAFF TGTGCCAGCAGTTTTTCCGGGGTGAATGAAGCTTTCTTT
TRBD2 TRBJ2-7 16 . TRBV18 CASSPKRGESTYEQYF TGTGCCAGCTCACCCAAACGGGGGGAATCAACGTACGAGCAGTACTTC
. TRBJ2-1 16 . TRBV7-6 CASSSGAGLPYNEQFF TGTGCCAGCAGCTCGGGAGCGGGTTTACCCTACAATGAGCAGTTCTTC
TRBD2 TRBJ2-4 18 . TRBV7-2 CASSLGTSGGWAKNIQYF TGTGCCAGCAGCCTAGGGACTAGCGGGGGGTGGGCCAAAAACATTCAGTACTTC
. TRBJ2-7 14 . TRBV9 CASSGRIGAYEQYF TGTGCCAGCAGCGGACGTATAGGGGCGTACGAGCAGTACTTC
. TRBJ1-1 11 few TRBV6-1 CASREGTEAFF TGTGCCAGCAGGGAAGGCACTGAAGCTTTCTTT
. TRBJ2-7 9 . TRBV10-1 CASAHEQYF TGCGCCAGCGCGCACGAGCAGTACTTC
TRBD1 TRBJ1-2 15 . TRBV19 CASSNSGTGGYGYTF TGTGCCAGTAGCAACTCCGGGACAGGGGGATATGGCTACACCTTC
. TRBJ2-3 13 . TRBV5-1 CASSLGSTDTQYF TGCGCCAGCAGCTTGGGCAGCACAGATACGCAGTATTTT
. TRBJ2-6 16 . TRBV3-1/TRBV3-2 CASSQGGATGANVLTF TGTGCCAGCAGCCAAGGTGGGGCCACTGGGGCCAACGTCCTGACTTTC
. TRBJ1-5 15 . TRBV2 CASRANGGYNQPQHF TGTGCCAGCAGGGCAAACGGAGGTTACAATCAGCCCCAGCATTTT
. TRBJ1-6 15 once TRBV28 CASSLYRGESSPLHF TGTGCCAGCAGTTTATACCGGGGGGAGAGTTCACCCCTCCACTTT
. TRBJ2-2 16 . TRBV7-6 CASSLNAGRNTGELFF TGTGCCAGCAGCTTAAACGCGGGGCGAAACACCGGGGAGCTGTTTTTT
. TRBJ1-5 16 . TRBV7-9 CASSLQGTGGNQPQHF TGTGCCAGCAGCTTACAGGGTACGGGGGGGAATCAGCCCCAGCATTTT
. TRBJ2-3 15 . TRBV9 CASTLLGTRTDTQYF TGTGCCAGCACACTCTTGGGTACTCGCACAGATACGCAGTATTTT
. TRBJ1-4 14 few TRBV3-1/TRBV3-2 CASFSGVTNEKLFF TGTGCCAGCTTTTCGGGTGTAACTAATGAAAAACTGTTTTTT
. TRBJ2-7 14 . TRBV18 CASSTWTASYEQYF TGTGCCAGCTCAACATGGACAGCGTCCTACGAGCAGTACTTC
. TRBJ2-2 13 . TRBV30 CAWTGSSTGELFF TGTGCCTGGACGGGGTCGAGCACCGGGGAGCTGTTTTTT
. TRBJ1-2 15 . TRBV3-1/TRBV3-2 CASSQESNPYYGYTF TGTGCCAGCAGCCAAGAATCTAACCCATACTATGGCTACACCTTC
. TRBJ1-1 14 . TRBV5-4 CASSPPDASTEAFF TGTGCCAGCAGCCCCCCCGACGCGAGCACTGAAGCTTTCTTT
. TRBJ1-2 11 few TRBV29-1 CSVGGANGYTF TGCAGCGTCGGTGGGGCTAATGGCTACACCTTC
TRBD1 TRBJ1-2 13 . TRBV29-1 CSAGTGTNYGYTF TGCAGCGCTGGGACAGGGACTAACTATGGCTACACCTTC
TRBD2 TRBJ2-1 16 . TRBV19 CASSILAGGDYNEQFF TGTGCCAGTAGTATCTTGGCGGGGGGCGACTACAATGAGCAGTTCTTC
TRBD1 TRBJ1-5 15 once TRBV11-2 CASSLRTGWNQPQHF TGTGCCAGCAGCTTACGGACAGGGTGGAATCAGCCCCAGCATTTT
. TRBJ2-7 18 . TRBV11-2 CASSLGGSPGWGQDEQYF TGTGCCAGCAGCTTAGGGGGCAGCCCGGGGTGGGGTCAGGACGAGCAGTACTTC
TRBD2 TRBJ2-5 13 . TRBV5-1 CASSVLAEETQYF TGCGCCAGCAGTGTCCTAGCGGAAGAGACCCAGTACTTC
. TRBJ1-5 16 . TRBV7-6 CASSLGGGGGNQPQHF TGTGCCAGCAGCTTAGGCGGGGGAGGGGGCAATCAGCCCCAGCATTTT
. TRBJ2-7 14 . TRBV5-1 CASSLDAGSYEQYF TGCGCCAGCAGCTTGGACGCAGGGAGCTACGAGCAGTACTTC
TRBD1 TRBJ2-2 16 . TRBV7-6 CASSSSGTGNTGELFF TGTGCCAGCAGCTCCTCCGGGACAGGGAACACCGGGGAGCTGTTTTTT
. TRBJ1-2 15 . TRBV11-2 CASSLGSGLGYGYTF TGTGCCAGCAGCTTAGGGTCGGGGCTAGGCTATGGCTACACCTTC
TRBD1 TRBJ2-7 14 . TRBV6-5 CASSLNRGSYEQYF TGTGCCAGCAGCCTCAACAGGGGGTCCTACGAGCAGTACTTC
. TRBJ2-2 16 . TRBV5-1 CASSLYTGASTGELFF TGCGCCAGCAGCTTGTATACGGGGGCGAGCACCGGGGAGCTGTTTTTT
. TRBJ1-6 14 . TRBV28 CASTSSGPNSPLHF TGTGCCAGCACCTCCTCGGGGCCTAATTCACCCCTCCACTTT
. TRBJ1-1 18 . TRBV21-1 CASSIRTEDIIMNTEAFF TGTGCCAGCAGCATCAGGACAGAGGATATAATCATGAACACTGAAGCTTTCTTT
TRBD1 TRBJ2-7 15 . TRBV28 CASSLRPGQGELLCF TGTGCCAGCAGTCTCCGCCCGGGACAGGGGGAACTGTTGTGCTTC
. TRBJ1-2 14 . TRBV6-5 CASSPETGPLGYTF TGTGCCAGCAGTCCCGAAACAGGGCCGCTGGGCTACACCTTC
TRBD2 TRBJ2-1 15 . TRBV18 CASSPGGSSYNEQFF TGTGCCAGCTCACCGGGAGGGAGCTCCTACAATGAGCAGTTCTTC
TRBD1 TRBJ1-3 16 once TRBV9 CASSVEGAISGNTIYF TGTGCCAGCAGCGTCGAGGGGGCAATCTCTGGAAACACCATATATTTT
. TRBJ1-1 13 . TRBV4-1 CASSQDMGAEAFF TGCGCCAGCAGCCAAGATATGGGCGCTGAAGCTTTCTTT
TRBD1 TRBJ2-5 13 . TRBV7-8 CASSLRGRETQYF TGTGCCAGCAGCCTGAGGGGGCGGGAGACCCAGTACTTC
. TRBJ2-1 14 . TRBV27 CASSNSRSYNEQFF TGTGCCAGCAGCAACTCGCGGTCCTACAATGAGCAGTTCTTC
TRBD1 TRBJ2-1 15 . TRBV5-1 CATGGGTGVVNEQFF TGCGCCACCGGGGGCGGGACAGGGGTTGTTAATGAGCAGTTCTTC
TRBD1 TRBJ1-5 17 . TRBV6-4 CAKRRTGDITSNQPQHF TGTGCCAAGCGCCGGACAGGGGATATTACTAGCAATCAGCCCCAGCATTTT
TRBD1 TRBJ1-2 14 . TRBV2 CASSSGTANYGYTF TGTGCCAGCAGCTCCGGGACAGCGAACTATGGCTACACCTTC
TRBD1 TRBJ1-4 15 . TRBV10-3 CAISDPQGRREKLFF TGTGCCATCAGTGACCCACAGGGGCGGCGTGAAAAACTGTTTTTT
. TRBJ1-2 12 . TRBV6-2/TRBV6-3 CASSSDNYGYTF TGTGCCAGCAGCAGCGACAACTATGGCTACACCTTC
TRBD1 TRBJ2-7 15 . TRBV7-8 CASSPGRIRGKGLYF TGTGCCAGCAGCCCGGGGCGCATCAGGGGGAAGGGGCTGTACTTC
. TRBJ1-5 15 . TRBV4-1 CASSQAMVIGQPQHF TGCGCCAGCAGCCAAGCCATGGTGATCGGTCAGCCCCAGCATTTT
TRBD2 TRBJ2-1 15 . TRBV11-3 CASSLGGGPGNEQFF TGTGCCAGCAGCTTAGGCGGGGGGCCGGGGAATGAGCAGTTCTTC
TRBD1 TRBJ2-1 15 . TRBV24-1 CATSGTGTGDHEQFF TGTGCCACCAGTGGTACCGGGACAGGGGATCATGAGCAGTTCTTC
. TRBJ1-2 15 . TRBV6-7 CASSYKVRFRAGYTF TGTGCCAGCAGTTATAAGGTACGGTTCCGCGCGGGCTACACCTTC